This T cell receptor (beta chain) emerged from a study of Ad26.COV2.S vaccination and SARS-CoV-2 variants. Overall study: The vaccine Ad26.COV2.S was put into the muscle once, or twice with 56 days between.

This sample's treatment: about 20 received Ad26.COV2.S at low or high dose, single or two shots; about 5 received placebo; per-sample allocation not given. The investigators took samples on day 63 after the first vaccine or placebo injection. CDR1 and CDR2 (germline): MNHEY, SVGAGI. The CDR3 has 12 amino acids. The ends were cut back, 6 bases at V and 6 bases at J, with 11 bases in the middle. The table came from immunoSEQ multiplex PCR; TCRdb's copy has only in-frame clones and leaves some out. The repertoire holds 320,000 or so clones, with 85% to 90% as singletons. The clonotype comes from a person between 18 and 65 years old who received the Ad26.COV2.S COVID-19 vaccine or a placebo. The source was peripheral blood, collected in a trial of Ad26.COV2.S vaccine versus placebo. The chain combines TRBV6-5 with TRBJ1-1, with D perhaps TRBD1 (6 bases). CDR3 amino acids: CASREGGAEAFF. CDR3 coding DNA: TGTGCCAGCAGGGAGGGGGGGGCTGAAGCTTTCTTT.